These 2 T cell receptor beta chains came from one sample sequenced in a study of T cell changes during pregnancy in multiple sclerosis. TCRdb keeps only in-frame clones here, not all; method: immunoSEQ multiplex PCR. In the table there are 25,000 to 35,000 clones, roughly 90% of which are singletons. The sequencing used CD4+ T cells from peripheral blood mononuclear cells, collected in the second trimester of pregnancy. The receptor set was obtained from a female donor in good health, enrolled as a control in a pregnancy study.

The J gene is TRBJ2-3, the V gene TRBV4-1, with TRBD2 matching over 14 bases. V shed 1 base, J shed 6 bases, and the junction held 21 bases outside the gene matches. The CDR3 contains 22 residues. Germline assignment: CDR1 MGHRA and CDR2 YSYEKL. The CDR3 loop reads CASSQAEPEGLAGVNKWDTQYF. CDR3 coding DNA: TGCGCCAGCAGCCAAGCGGAGCCGGAGGGACTAGCGGGAGTAAATAAATGGGATACGCAGTATTTT.

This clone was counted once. The chain's CDR3 is CASRREDRGYNEQFF. CDR3 nucleotides: TGTGCCAGCAGGAGGGAGGACAGGGGGTACAATGAGCAGTTCTTC. The V call is TRBV7-2, the J call TRBJ2-1, with 10 bases lining up with TRBD1. This CDR3 is built from 15 residues. V shed 6 bases, J shed 4 bases, and the junction held 6 bases outside the gene matches. Germline-derived CDR1 and CDR2 are SGHTA and FQGNSA.